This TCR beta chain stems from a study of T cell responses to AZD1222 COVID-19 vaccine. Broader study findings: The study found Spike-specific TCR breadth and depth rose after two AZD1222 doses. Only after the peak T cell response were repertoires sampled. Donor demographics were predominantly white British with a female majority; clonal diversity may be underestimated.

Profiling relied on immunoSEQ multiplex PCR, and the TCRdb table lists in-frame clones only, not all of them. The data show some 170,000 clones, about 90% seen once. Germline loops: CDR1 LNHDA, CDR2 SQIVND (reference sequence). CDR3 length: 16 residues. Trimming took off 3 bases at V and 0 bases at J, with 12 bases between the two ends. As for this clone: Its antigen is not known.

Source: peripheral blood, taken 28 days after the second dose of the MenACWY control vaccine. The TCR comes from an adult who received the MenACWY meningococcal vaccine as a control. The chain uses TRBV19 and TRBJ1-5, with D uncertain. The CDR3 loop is CASSISPTDSNQPQHF. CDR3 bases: TGTGCCAGTAGTATTTCGCCTACGGATAGCAATCAGCCCCAGCATTTT.